Listed below are T cell receptor beta chains from one sample, sequenced in a study of CD8 T cells in ankylosing spondylitis. TCRdb recomputed calls from the 5' RACE reads with MiXCR, one row per CDR3 protein. The table has some 330,000 distinct CDR3 sequences, 8% seen once. The source material was blood, either unsorted or a sorted T cell fraction (not recorded which). These receptors were obtained from a male donor with ankylosing spondylitis. The CDR3 runs from the conserved cysteine through the conserved F or W. Size is stated for part of the rows, as once, few or many counts, or as a class when the clone is expanded.

>NA|TRBV3-1
CASSQDGGDTEAFF
>many|TRBV18
CASSTQGGGQPQHF
>many|TRBV5-1
CASSLVPGGIYEQYF
>many|TRBV20-1
CSAGRAGAPYNEQFF
>many|TRBV6-1
CASSRGGKAYEQYF
>NA|TRBV6-1
CASTRELAVSTDTQYF
>few|TRBV10-3
CAISEGRLAAGQETQYF
>many|TRBV6-1
CASSTGFTDTQYF
>many|TRBV27
CASSWPGTKDYNEQFF
>many|TRBV2
CASSDLPGGYTF
>many|TRBV27
CASSLFPGLARSSYNEQFF
>NA|TRBV5-1
CASSSNAQGLRGEQYF
>NA|TRBV4-2
CASSQVSTGGPNNEQFF
>NA|TRBV19
CASRKGLSNQPQHF
>few|TRBV7-3
CASSLIGQSQETQYF
>many|TRBV5-1
CASTLSAGAGDEQYF
>many|TRBV9
CASSVASLAGGKNEQFF
>many|TRBV7-9
CASTSVAVSYEQFF
>many|TRBV2
CASREDRVGGNTIYF
>few|TRBV29-1
CSVGLGGTGNTIYF
>NA|TRBV5-1
CASSLAETGGSEQYF
>few|TRBV12-3/TRBV12-4
CASSLRGRTEAFF
>many|TRBV5-5
CASSFLRLNTEAFF
>few|TRBV10-3
CAISDLSGWANTGELFF
>few|TRBV5-1
CASSLTGSLGELF
>many|TRBV5-1
CASSLEASETYNEQFF
>few|TRBV28
CATQIRGREFGYEQYF
>many|TRBV7-2
CASSERQGEGYGYTF
>NA|TRBV24-1
CATSDLRRAGELFF
>many|TRBV29-1
CSVEDSYNEQFF
>few|TRBV6-5
CASSYRGSYNEQFF
>NA|TRBV27
CASRQGRRTEAFF
>few|TRBV4-1
CASSQDVLFYEQYF
>NA|TRBV5-1
CASSAGGGRTFYEQYF
>NA|TRBV6-2/TRBV6-3
CASSLRQGRAFF
>NA|TRBV6-2/TRBV6-3
CASTPWQAGELFF
>many|TRBV6-2/TRBV6-3
CASSYSTSRFNNEQFF
>few|TRBV7-2
CASSLATGDTQYF
>NA|TRBV5-6
CASSLELAGGPYNEQFF
>few|TRBV5-1
CASSYKYGTSGISYEQYF
>few|TRBV7-9
CASSLGAGGTYNEQFF
>many|TRBV4-1
CASSPMRLAGDGEQYF
>NA|TRBV7-8
CASSWDRGLSTDTQYF
>NA|TRBV29-1
CSVDIGTGGSGELFF
>few|TRBV7-3
CASSPSGDGTDTQYF